These 26 T cell receptor beta chains were all obtained from the same sample, sequenced in a study of blood T cells in healthy people across ages. The authors ran a second PCR of about 6 to 11 cycles using a sample-barcoded 5' primer and a J-beta primer mix. TCRdb itself ran the 5' RACE reads through MiXCR, one entry per CDR3 protein. The sample contains approximately 850,000 distinct CDR3 sequences, 58% of which appear only once. The sample comprised blood. Receptors were obtained from a man between 25 and 39 years old in good health.

The chain combines TRBV12-3 or TRBV12-4 with TRBJ2-3; possible D gene TRBD2, 6 bases. The V gene lost 2 bases and the J gene lost 6 bases, with 9 bases spanning the gap. This CDR3 has 13 residues. Here the CDR3 DNA reads TGTGCCAGCAGTTTATGGGGGGTGGATACGCAGTATTTT. Amino acids: CASSLWGVDTQYF.

The chain is built from TRBV20-1 and TRBJ2-3; no firm D call. V gave up 5 bases and J gave up 2 bases, with 20 bases separating them. The CDR3 has 16 amino acids. CDR1 and CDR2 from the germline V gene are DFQATT and SNEGSKA (reference sequence). The CDR3 loop reads CSAPTRRAPNTDTQYF. The CDR3, as DNA: TGCAGTGCTCCCACACGACGGGCCCCAAACACAGATACGCAGTATTTT.

This clonotype was seen a handful of times. This chain connects TRBV21-1 to TRBJ1-5. TRBV21-1 corresponds to a pseudogene. The CDR3 runs to 12 residues. The CDR3 region is CASSKEDQPQHF. DNA for the CDR3: TGTGCCAGCAGCAAAGAAGATCAGCCCCAGCATTTT.

This clonotype was seen only a few times. The chain recombines TRBV12-3 or TRBV12-4 with TRBJ2-5, with a tentative D call TRBD2 (5 bases). V gave up 7 bases and J gave up 11 bases, with 23 bases separating them. The CDR3 contains 14 residues. CDR3 region: CASNSPFGESEQYF. The CDR3 nucleotides are TGTGCCAGCAATTCTCCGTTCGGGGAAAGTGAGCAGTACTTC.

The chain recombines TRBV4-1 with TRBJ2-6; D unresolved. Germline CDR1 and CDR2: MGHRA and YSYEKL. Trimming took off 4 bases at V and 0 bases at J, with 19 bases between the two ends. The CDR3 spans 19 residues. The CDR3 sequence is CASSRRRAAESSGANVLTF. In nucleotides, the CDR3 is TGCGCCAGCAGCCGCCGAAGGGCGGCTGAGAGCTCTGGGGCCAACGTCCTGACTTTC.

V gene TRBV18 combines with J gene TRBJ2-1; D is perhaps TRBD2 (6 bases). Germline V gene lookup returns CDR1 KGHSH and CDR2 LQKENI. The CDR3 has 14 amino acids. V was cut by 5 bases and J by 8 bases, with 16 bases left in between. CDR3 DNA sequence: TGTGCCAGCTCAGGTGGCGGGATCCTCGATGAGCAGTTCTTC. Translation gives CASSGGGILDEQFF.

V gene TRBV10-3 combines with J gene TRBJ2-3; TRBD1 matches 9 bases. CDR1 is ENHRY, CDR2 SYGVKD, per germline. The CDR3 runs to 14 residues. J lost 2 bases, V lost 7 bases, and 4 bases had no gene match. CDR3 sequence: CAITRDRDTDTQYF. Written as DNA, the CDR3 is TGTGCCATCACCCGGGACAGGGACACAGATACGCAGTATTTT.

The rearrangement links TRBV4-2 to TRBJ2-1; maybe TRBD1 (6 bases). V was cut by 3 bases and J by 5 bases, with 20 bases left in between. The CDR3 covers 17 residues. The germline CDR1 and CDR2 sequences are LGHNA and YNFKEQ. In nucleotides, the CDR3 is TGTGCCAGCAGCCATGGAACTGGGGTATCAGGGGACAATGAGCAGTTCTTC. This encodes CASSHGTGVSGDNEQFF.

This clonotype showed up just a few times. The V gene is TRBV7-2, the J gene TRBJ1-2, with D unresolved. Per germline, CDR1 SGHTA and CDR2 FQGNSA. The CDR3 totals 16 residues. V lost 5 bases and J 4 bases, leaving 20 bases between the germline ends. The CDR3 DNA reads TGTGCCAGCAGCCGGAAGGGAGCACCCGACCTCTATGGCTACACCTTC. Translation: CASSRKGAPDLYGYTF.

Of note for this clonotype: The junction departs from germline at one end; a sequencing error may be responsible. The genes are TRBV20-1 and TRBJ2-6; possible D gene TRBD1, 5 bases. Germline lookup yields CDR1 DFQATT and CDR2 SNEGSKA (reference sequence). CDR3 length: 15 amino acids. CDR3 sequence reads: CSARWVNSGANALTF. The CDR3 DNA sequence: TGCAGTGCTAGATGGGTCAACTCTGGGGCCAACGCCCTGACTTTC.

This clonotype showed up just a few times. The chain uses TRBV7-8 and TRBJ2-3; the match to TRBD2 covers 10 bases. The CDR3 runs to 17 residues. The germline gives CDR1 SGHVS, CDR2 FQNEAQ. Trimming took 3 bases from V and 4 from J; bases not matched to a gene: 10. CDR3 amino acids: CASSFSASGSLADTQYF. The CDR3 nucleotides are TGTGCCAGCAGCTTTTCGGCTAGCGGGAGCCTTGCAGATACGCAGTATTTT.

The genes are TRBV20-1 and TRBJ2-1, with TRBD1 matching over 7 bases. This CDR3 spans 13 amino acids. Germline V gives CDR1 DFQATT, CDR2 SNEGSKA (reference sequence). With V trimmed by 4 bases and J by 4 bases, 4 bases remained unmatched. The CDR3, as DNA: TGCAGTGCTACCGGGACAGTATACAATGAGCAGTTCTTC. Encoded protein: CSATGTVYNEQFF.

This clonotype has a handful of counts. The genes are TRBV28 and TRBJ2-7, with TRBD2 matching over 11 bases. From germline, CDR1 is MDHEN and CDR2 SYDVKM. The CDR3 is made up of 15 amino acids. The trim removed 5 bases at V and 5 bases at J, leaving 8 bases unmatched. CDR3 residues: CASSILAGVNHEQYF. CDR3 in DNA: TGTGCCAGCAGTATACTAGCGGGAGTCAACCACGAGCAGTACTTC.

Here the CDR3 DNA reads TGCGCCAGCAGCCTAGTCACAGGGGCCCTGCTCCACTTT. Translation: CASSLVTGALLHF. The chain recombines TRBV4-3 with TRBJ1-6; 7 bases match TRBD1. Germline assignment: CDR1 LGHNA and CDR2 YSLEER. This CDR3 contains 13 residues. V lost 4 bases to trimming and J lost 16 bases; unmatched junction nucleotides: 10.

The sample holds a few counts of this clonotype. The chain employs TRBV6-1 and TRBJ1-2; D gene uncertain. Germline V gene data show CDR1 as MNHNS and CDR2 as SASEGT. This CDR3 is built from 12 residues. The germline V and J ends were trimmed by 0 bases and 7 bases, with 6 bases remaining between them. The CDR3 is CASSEAPPGYTF. The CDR3 DNA follows: TGTGCCAGCAGTGAAGCGCCTCCTGGCTACACCTTC.

The chain recombines TRBV4-2 with TRBJ2-1, with TRBD2 matching 8 bases. Germline V gene data show CDR1 as LGHNA and CDR2 as YNFKEQ. Losses at the gene ends were 0 bases for V and 5 bases for J; bases not matched to a gene: 6. This CDR3 comprises 16 residues. CDR3 sequence (DNA): TGTGCCAGCAGCCAAGATCCTAGCGGGCATAACAATGAGCAGTTCTTC. Residues: CASSQDPSGHNNEQFF.

The chain has TRBV11-2 and TRBJ1-6; 8 bases are a match to TRBD1. The V gene end was trimmed by 0 bases and the J gene end by 8 bases; junction bases not matched to a gene: 9. The germline V gene has CDR1 SGHAT and CDR2 FQNNGV. This CDR3 contains 17 residues. The CDR3 region has the DNA TGTGCCAGCAGCTTAGATCATCGGACAGGGAGGGATTCACCCCTCCACTTT. The encoded protein is CASSLDHRTGRDSPLHF.

V is TRBV20-1 and J is TRBJ1-4; 7 bases map to TRBD1. Losses at the gene ends were 4 bases for V and 7 bases for J; bases not matched to a gene: 12. The CDR3 consists of 15 residues. Germline V gene sequence: CDR1 DFQATT, CDR2 SNEGSKA (reference sequence). DNA of the CDR3: TGCAGTGCTACCCCTACGACAGGGACTCGTGAAAAACTGTTTTTT. Amino acid sequence: CSATPTTGTREKLFF.

The rearrangement links TRBV15 to TRBJ1-2; 7 nucleotides agree with TRBD1. The germline gives CDR1 LNHNV, CDR2 YYDKDF (reference sequence). The length of the CDR3 is 15 residues. V lost 6 bases, J lost 3 bases, and 10 bases stayed unmatched. In DNA, the CDR3 is TGTGCCACCAGACCATCGCCCGGGACAGACTATGGCTACACCTTC. Its translation: CATRPSPGTDYGYTF.

This clonotype was recorded only once. The genes are TRBV5-1 and TRBJ1-5; 7 bases are a match to TRBD1. In germline, CDR1 is SGHRS, CDR2 YFSETQ. Trimming took 4 bases from V and 7 from J; bases not matched to a gene: 8. There are 14 residues in the CDR3. The CDR3 sequence: CASSVEGAGQPQHF. Here the CDR3 DNA reads TGCGCCAGCAGCGTGGAGGGGGCAGGGCAGCCCCAGCATTTT.

The chain employs TRBV7-9 and TRBJ2-4; 10 bases are shared with TRBD2. The end of the DNA is better explained by TRBJ2-7, so the J call may be wrong. This CDR3 contains 15 residues. Per the germline V gene, CDR1 is SEHNR and CDR2 is FQNEAQ (reference sequence). CDR3 nucleotides: TGTGCCAGCAGCTTTAGCGGGGGGATCCATTACGAGCAGTACTTC. Translated, it gives CASSFSGGIHYEQYF.

The CDR3 here is CASSPGMRRQYTF. In DNA, the CDR3 is TGTGCCAGCAGCCCAGGCATGAGAAGACAGTACACCTTC. The rearrangement links TRBV7-2 to TRBJ1-2; the D gene is possibly TRBD1 (5 bases). This CDR3 is built from 13 residues. V gave up 5 bases and J gave up 11 bases, with 18 bases separating them. Germline V CDR1 and CDR2: SGHTA, FQGNSA.

This chain joins TRBV7-9 and TRBJ2-6; maybe TRBD1 (6 bases). Germline loops: CDR1 SEHNR, CDR2 FQNEAQ (reference sequence). The ends were cut back, 0 bases at V and 4 bases at J, with 13 bases in the middle. The CDR3 has 17 amino acids. The CDR3 nucleotides are TGTGCCAGCAGCTTAGCGACAGGAAAAAGGGGGGCCAACGTCCTGACTTTC. Amino acid sequence: CASSLATGKRGANVLTF.

The chain combines TRBV3-1 with TRBJ1-4; TRBD1 is a possible D gene (6 bases). Germline-derived CDR1 and CDR2 are LGHDT and YNNKEL (reference sequence). The CDR3 has 17 residues. V shed 0 bases and J shed 5 bases, with 16 bases lying between them. The CDR3 nucleotides are TGTGCCAGCAGCCAAGACCGCCCGGGACAACTGAATGAAAAACTGTTTTTT. Its protein product is CASSQDRPGQLNEKLFF.

This chain connects TRBV24-1 to TRBJ2-1; D may be TRBD2 (6 bases). Trimming removed 5 bases at V and 2 bases at J, with 9 bases between. Germline assignment: CDR1 KGHDR and CDR2 SFDVKD. CDR3 length equals 14 residues. CDR3 DNA: TGTGCCACCAGTGTTTCTAGCGCCTACAATGAGCAGTTCTTC. This translates into CATSVSSAYNEQFF.

The sample holds a few counts of this clonotype. CDR3 sequence reads: CAISESSGQVNSYEQYF. In DNA, the CDR3 is TGTGCCATCAGTGAGTCTTCTGGGCAGGTGAACTCCTACGAGCAGTACTTC. This chain joins TRBV10-3 and TRBJ2-7; no definite D call. V lost 0 bases to trimming and J lost 0 bases, with 15 bases between them. The CDR3 consists of 17 residues. Germline values: CDR1 ENHRY, CDR2 SYGVKD.